The 12 T cell receptor beta chains given below trace back to one sample, sequenced in a study of CD8 T cells in ankylosing spondylitis. TCRdb ran MiXCR on the 5' RACE reads and lists one entry per CDR3 protein. In the table there are about 160,000 distinct CDR3 sequences, 9.8% of which are singletons. Material for sequencing was blood, either unsorted or a sorted T cell fraction (not recorded which). The source is a female donor with ankylosing spondylitis or in good health (not recorded which).

The DNA of the CDR3 is TGCAGTGCAACGACAGGGGGAAACTATGGCTACACCTTC. It is translated as CSATTGGNYGYTF. The chain combines TRBV20-1 with TRBJ1-2; 9 nucleotides align to TRBD1. Trimming removed 6 bases from V and 2 bases from J; junction bases left unmatched: 4. The CDR3 has 13 amino acids. Germline V gene lookup returns CDR1 DFQATT and CDR2 SNEGSKA (reference sequence).

This clonotype was counted a few times. V and J are TRBV30 and TRBJ2-1, with 14 bases lining up with TRBD2. This CDR3 is 17 amino acids long. Germline values: CDR1 GTSNPN, CDR2 SVGIG (reference sequence). With 1 base clipped from V and 3 bases from J, the junction kept 5 bases outside the gene matches. CDR3: CAWSGGLAGAHYNEQFF. CDR3 in DNA: TGTGCCTGGAGTGGGGGACTAGCGGGAGCCCACTACAATGAGCAGTTCTTC.

The chain carries TRBV7-3 and TRBJ2-3; 9 nucleotides match TRBD2. Trimming cost V 1 base and J 5 bases; bases outside gene matches: 4. Germline V lookup: CDR1 SGHTA, CDR2 FQGTGA. This CDR3 contains 15 residues. CDR3 amino acids: CASSLIAGAQDTQYF. The CDR3 coding sequence is TGTGCCAGCAGCTTAATAGCGGGGGCCCAAGATACGCAGTATTTT.

V usage is TRBV12-3 or TRBV12-4 and J usage is TRBJ2-7; D possibly matches TRBD1 or TRBD2 (5 bases each). This CDR3 comprises 14 residues. V was shortened by 7 bases and J by 5 bases, with 18 bases between the two germline ends. The CDR3 nucleotides are TGTGCCAGCACTCCGACGGGGCTGCTCCACGAGCAGTACTTC. This sequence encodes CASTPTGLLHEQYF.

The chain links TRBV5-1 to TRBJ2-7, with TRBD2 matching 8 bases. The CDR3 has 18 residues. With 3 bases clipped from V and 4 bases from J, the junction kept 18 bases outside the gene matches. Per germline, CDR1 SGHRS and CDR2 YFSETQ. This CDR3 is CASSSRSPRTAGVYEQYF. The CDR3 region has the DNA TGCGCCAGCAGCTCACGATCCCCTAGGACAGCGGGGGTATACGAGCAGTACTTC.

This chain uses TRBV21-1 with TRBJ2-3. TRBV21-1 is recorded as a pseudogene. This CDR3 contains 11 residues. The CDR3 region has the DNA TGTGCCAGCATCCACACAGATACGCAGTATTTT. Its protein is CASIHTDTQYF.

This clonotype was observed a handful of times. The V and J genes are TRBV28 and TRBJ1-6; tentative D call: TRBD1 (5 bases). Trimming removed 3 bases from V and 5 bases from J, with 11 bases in between. Germline V lookup: CDR1 MDHEN, CDR2 SYDVKM. The CDR3 runs 15 residues. The CDR3 region has the DNA TGTGCCAGCAGTTTTGGGGGTATCAATAATTCACCCCTCCACTTT. It yields the protein CASSFGGINNSPLHF.

The chain uses TRBV12-3 or TRBV12-4 and TRBJ1-1; unclear D gene. V lost 7 bases to trimming and J lost 3 bases, with 9 bases between them. The CDR3 sequence is 12 residues long. In DNA form, the CDR3 reads TGTGCCAGCATAGGTGCAGACACTGAAGCTTTCTTT. Its protein is CASIGADTEAFF.

V gene TRBV6-5 combines with J gene TRBJ1-1, with D possibly being TRBD1 (5 bases). Looked up from germline, CDR1 is MNHEY and CDR2 is SVGAGI. This CDR3 comprises 15 residues. Trimming took 0 bases from V and 3 from J, leaving 11 bases between them. The CDR3 sequence is CASSYSSGIHTEAFF. The CDR3 nucleotides read TGTGCCAGCAGTTACTCGTCAGGGATCCACACTGAAGCTTTCTTT.

This clonotype was seen a handful of times. This chain connects TRBV12-3 or TRBV12-4 to TRBJ1-3, with 10 bases that match TRBD1. CDR3 length: 15 residues. V shed 6 bases and J 4 bases; nucleotides not matched to a gene: 6. This CDR3 reads CASSSGTGEGNTIYF. Here the CDR3 DNA reads TGTGCCAGCAGCTCCGGGACAGGGGAAGGAAACACCATATATTTT.

This clonotype has at least ten counts. This sequence joins TRBV4-3 and TRBJ1-1, with a weak D call TRBD1 (5 bases). Germline V CDR1 and CDR2: LGHNA, YSLEER. V lost 0 bases and J 4 bases, leaving 12 bases between the germline ends. This CDR3 is built from 15 residues. For the CDR3, the DNA is TGCGCCAGCAGCCAAGATCAGAGGGGTGGCACTGAAGCTTTCTTT. Its protein is CASSQDQRGGTEAFF.

This clonotype was observed at least ten times. The V and J genes are TRBV2 and TRBJ1-2; D unresolved. Trimming stripped 2 bases from V and 4 bases from J, with 14 bases between. The CDR3 has 15 amino acids. Germline assignment: CDR1 SNHLY and CDR2 FYNNEI. Here the CDR3 reads CASSESPPPVYGYTF. In DNA form, the CDR3 reads TGTGCCAGCAGTGAATCCCCCCCACCAGTCTATGGCTACACCTTC.